The rows below give T cell receptor beta chains drawn from one sample of a study of persistence of HIV-infected CD4 T cells. Measured with immunoSEQ multiplex PCR; TCRdb has only the in-frame clones, and not every one. This table holds some 40,000 clones, roughly 92% found once. Antigens for these TCRs are unknown. Sequenced here: CD4+ T cells sorted from PBMCs after approximately 19-hour stimulation, sampled from a patient who received antiretroviral therapy. Receptor source: an adult man with HIV who was CMV-seropositive. CDR3s include the opening cysteine and the closing phenylalanine or tryptophan.

CDR3 length: 13
V gene: TRBV7-8
CDR3 protein: CASSRQGDQPQHF

CDR3 length: 15
V gene: TRBV28
CDR3 protein: CASGYPGQGASPLHF

CDR3 length: 15
V gene: TRBV27
CDR3 protein: CASSLDSGLTDTQYF

CDR3 length: 16
V gene: TRBV5-1
CDR3 protein: CASSLELAGGTGELFF

CDR3 length: 14
V gene: TRBV19
CDR3 protein: CASNLAGNTNEQFF

CDR3 length: 15
V gene: TRBV25-1
CDR3 protein: CASSEFGGLGETQYF

CDR3 length: 14
V gene: TRBV24-1
CDR3 protein: CATSPQGGADEQYF

CDR3 length: 14
V gene: TRBV3-1/TRBV3-2
CDR3 protein: CASSQGPATDTQYF

CDR3 length: 21
V gene: TRBV14
CDR3 protein: CASSQGPSGTGFIWGTDTQYF

CDR3 length: 16
V gene: TRBV3-1/TRBV3-2
CDR3 protein: CASSHTPGPRTDTQYF

CDR3 length: 18
V gene: TRBV4-2
CDR3 protein: CASSQRLAGGSSYNEQFF

CDR3 length: 12
V gene: TRBV2
CDR3 protein: CASWGQWNGAFF

CDR3 length: 13
V gene: TRBV6-6
CDR3 protein: CASDRTGSYEQYF

CDR3 length: 14
V gene: TRBV5-8
CDR3 protein: CASSLAGARETQYF

CDR3 length: 16
V gene: TRBV4-2
CDR3 protein: CASSQSTSGGSDTQYF

CDR3 length: 13
V gene: TRBV15
CDR3 protein: CATRDRGNSPLHF

CDR3 length: 15
V gene: TRBV27
CDR3 protein: CASSLRGQAYNEQFF

CDR3 length: 13
V gene: TRBV6-5
CDR3 protein: CASCGTFNSPLHF

CDR3 length: 15
V gene: TRBV6-5
CDR3 protein: CASRTIGVGFSEAFF

CDR3 length: 15
V gene: TRBV5-1
CDR3 protein: CASSLMGDSNQPQHF

CDR3 length: 17
V gene: TRBV18
CDR3 protein: CASSLTDLGQLNQPQHF

CDR3 length: 14
V gene: TRBV19
CDR3 protein: CASTTGGRLDGYTF

CDR3 length: 14
V gene: TRBV24-1
CDR3 protein: CATSDQQGLGGYTF

CDR3 length: 17
V gene: TRBV5-1
CDR3 protein: CASSFGGATSTNEKLFF

CDR3 length: 14
V gene: TRBV24-1
CDR3 protein: CATRTGGIGNEQFF

CDR3 length: 20
V gene: TRBV9
CDR3 protein: CASSLRTSGGTAAFYNEQFF

CDR3 length: 15
V gene: TRBV5-1
CDR3 protein: CASSARGVSSYEQYF

CDR3 length: 15
V gene: TRBV6-2/TRBV6-3
CDR3 protein: CASSLNRGRDSPLHF

CDR3 length: 12
V gene: TRBV29-1
CDR3 protein: CSGTDPTDTQYF

CDR3 length: 14
V gene: TRBV27
CDR3 protein: CASSSTSPRNEQFF

CDR3 length: 13
V gene: TRBV5-4
CDR3 protein: CASSWTGSGGYTF

CDR3 length: 15
V gene: TRBV10-1
CDR3 protein: CASSESGALAYEQYF

CDR3 length: 16
V gene: TRBV5-1
CDR3 protein: CASSLVPGQLLYEQYF

CDR3 length: 14
V gene: TRBV2
CDR3 protein: CASSGVAANQPQHF

CDR3 length: 14
V gene: TRBV5-4
CDR3 protein: CASSLRDGTDTQYF

CDR3 length: 14
V gene: TRBV5-1
CDR3 protein: CASSLKDYRDEQFF

CDR3 length: 13
V gene: TRBV3-1/TRBV3-2
CDR3 protein: CASSPSGTDTQYF

CDR3 length: 15
V gene: TRBV6-1
CDR3 protein: CASSEPGAGANVLTF

CDR3 length: 15
V gene: TRBV24-1
CDR3 protein: CATSDPSGGNYEQYF

CDR3 length: 15
V gene: TRBV5-1
CDR3 protein: CASRPGTKNTGELFF

CDR3 length: 14
V gene: TRBV5-1
CDR3 protein: CASSFQGANYEQYF

CDR3 length: 14
V gene: TRBV7-2
CDR3 protein: CASSFRTMNTEAFF

CDR3 length: 14
V gene: TRBV5-4
CDR3 protein: CASSQILGGDTQYF

CDR3 length: 14
V gene: TRBV5-1
CDR3 protein: CASSPGGGLSPLHF

CDR3 length: 13
V gene: TRBV28
CDR3 protein: CASREGTNYGYTF

CDR3 length: 14
V gene: TRBV18
CDR3 protein: CASSPEDGPYEQYF

CDR3 length: 14
V gene: TRBV5-4
CDR3 protein: CASSSGGGWTEAFF